This TCR beta chain derives from a study of blood T cell repertoires in COVID-19. Across the whole study: COVID-19 samples collected from the United States, Italy and Spain covered acute and convalescent phases. In each case, the material was cDNA or gDNA derived from T cells, B-cell-depleted T cells, or PBMCs.

Germline-derived CDR1 and CDR2 are PRHDT and FYEKMQ (reference sequence). Trimming removed 3 bases at V and 2 bases at J, with 10 bases between. CDR3 size: 14 residues. Original analysis: Estimates of nucleated cell counts were drawn from the amplification of reference gene primers. Profiling relied on immunoSEQ multiplex PCR, and the TCRdb table lists in-frame clones only, not all of them. The DNA was the basis for D and trimming; V, J and clone size are from that table. The sample has about 170,000 clones, roughly 84% seen once. This TCR came from a woman aged 80 or over with active or convalescent COVID-19. Specimen: peripheral blood. The rearrangement uses TRBV13 and TRBJ1-2; D is unresolved. The CDR3 nucleotides read TGTGCCAGCAGCTTTCGACAAACGAACTATGGCTACACCTTC. It translates to CASSFRQTNYGYTF.